The next 8 T cell receptor beta chains were all read from a single sample in a study of blood T cell repertoires in COVID-19. Sequenced by immunoSEQ multiplex PCR; TCRdb stores in-frame clones only, minus some. The sample includes 450,000 to 500,000 clones, 80% to 90% of them seen just once. Sequencing used peripheral blood. Receptors were obtained from a human donor in a cohort sampled during active COVID-19.

This sequence joins TRBV15 and TRBJ2-3, with D possibly TRBD2 on 5 matching bases. The CDR3 is 12 amino acids. From germline, CDR1 is LNHNV and CDR2 YYDKDF (reference sequence). V was pared by 9 bases and J by 2 bases, with 9 bases between. The DNA for the CDR3 is TGTGCCACGGGGAGATCCACAGATACGCAGTATTTT. Amino acid sequence: CATGRSTDTQYF. Looking up the rest from reference TRBV15 and TRBJ2-3 gives the full variable domain: DAMVIQNPRYQVTQFGKPVTLSCSQTLNHNVMYWYQQKSSQAPKLLFHYYDKDFNNEADTPDNFQSRRPNTSFCFLDIRSPGLGDTAMYLCATGRSTDTQYFGPGTRLTVL.

The genes are TRBV5-1 and TRBJ1-5; tentative D call: TRBD1 (5 bases). The CDR3 is 14 amino acids. Between the trimmed V and J ends, which lost 0 bases and 6 bases, there was a span of 10 bases. In germline, CDR1 is SGHRS, CDR2 YFSETQ. The CDR3, as DNA: TGCGCCAGCAGCTTGGAGGCGGGGGTTCAGCCCCAGCATTTT. Translation gives CASSLEAGVQPQHF.

V gene TRBV27 combines with J gene TRBJ1-1; D is perhaps TRBD1 (6 bases). The CDR3 covers 15 residues. Germline lookup yields CDR1 MNHEY and CDR2 SMNVEV (reference sequence). Trimming stripped 0 bases from V and 0 bases from J, with 8 bases between. CDR3 residues: CASSLSDSLNTEAFF. The CDR3 DNA sequence: TGTGCCAGCAGTTTATCGGACAGCCTGAACACTGAAGCTTTCTTT.

J is TRBJ2-7 and V is TRBV27; D perhaps matches TRBD2 (6 bases). This CDR3 has 15 residues. Trimming left V 3 bases short and J 2 bases short, with 14 bases between. Per the germline V gene, CDR1 is MNHEY and CDR2 is SMNVEV (reference sequence). The CDR3 DNA is TGTGCCAGCAGTTTCGGGACTGACCCTCCCTACGAGCAGTACTTC. It codes for CASSFGTDPPYEQYF.

The V and J genes are TRBV28 and TRBJ1-5, with 7 bases fitting TRBD1. V trimming: 2 bases; J trimming: 2 bases; junction bases outside the gene matches: 3. The CDR3 is 15 amino acids. Germline V gives CDR1 MDHEN, CDR2 SYDVKM. CDR3 region: CASSLQGVGNQPQHF. The CDR3 nucleotides are TGTGCCAGCAGTTTACAGGGGGTCGGCAATCAGCCCCAGCATTTT.

This chain connects TRBV5-1 to TRBJ1-1; D is unresolved. Germline V gives CDR1 SGHRS, CDR2 YFSETQ. This CDR3 contains 15 residues. V shed 4 bases and J shed 1 base, with 14 bases lying between them. CDR3 DNA: TGCGCCAGCAGCCTAGAGGCGCAAGGGAACACTGAAGCTTTCTTT. This encodes CASSLEAQGNTEAFF.

The rearrangement joins TRBV5-4 to TRBJ2-5; TRBD1 matches at 9 bases. V lost 9 bases, J lost 5 bases, and 11 bases stayed unmatched. CDR1 is SGHNT and CDR2 is YYREEE in the germline V gene (reference sequence). This CDR3 has 14 amino acids. The CDR3 here is CATRRDRVSETQYF. The CDR3 DNA sequence: TGTGCCACCCGCCGGGACAGGGTTTCGGAGACCCAGTACTTC. Looking up the rest from reference TRBV5-4 and TRBJ2-5 gives the full variable domain: ETGVTQSPTHLIKTRGQQVTLRCSSQSGHNTVSWYQQALGQGPQFIFQYYREEENGRGNFPPRFSGLQFPNYSSELNVNALELDDSALYLCATRRDRVSETQYFGPGTRLLVL.

J is TRBJ2-1 and V is TRBV7-9, with 9 bases fitting TRBD1. This CDR3 region has 15 residues. Germline CDR1 is SEHNR and CDR2 is FQNEAQ (reference sequence). V shed 4 bases, J shed 3 bases, and the junction held 4 bases outside the gene matches. Here the CDR3 DNA reads TGTGCCAGCAGCTCCTGGACAGGGGACTACAATGAGCAGTTCTTC. Its translation: CASSSWTGDYNEQFF.